Here is one T cell receptor beta chain with its context. V lost 8 bases, J lost 6 bases, and 10 bases stayed unmatched. Germline V gene lookup returns CDR1 MNHEY and CDR2 SMNVEV (reference sequence). There are 14 residues in the CDR3. These data are taken from a study of technical replicates of blood from a handful of donors. The assay was immunoSEQ multiplex PCR, and TCRdb's table has in-frame clones only and misses some. The sample records tens of thousands of clones, approximately 94% being singletons. The source of this sequence is a human donor in good health. Material: T cells isolated from PBMCs. The rearrangement joins TRBV27 to TRBJ2-7; 10 nucleotides align to TRBD2. Written as DNA, the CDR3 is TGTGCCAGCGGCTTGAAGCTAGCGGGAGCCGAGCAGTACTTC. Protein: CASGLKLAGAEQYF.